This T cell receptor (beta chain) was obtained from a study of shared clonotypes between healthy human individuals. Germline CDR1 reads SGDLS; CDR2 reads YYNGEE. There are 16 residues in the CDR3. V lost 0 bases to trimming and J lost 7 bases, with 17 bases between them. Concerning this clone itself: Its cognate antigen is unknown.

Per the study methods: Junction-only immunoSEQ data arrived without quality scores, meaning filtering differed. Measured with immunoSEQ multiplex PCR; TCRdb has only the in-frame clones, and not every one. V, J and clone size reflect that table, while D and trimming were determined from the DNA. Of over 1.4 million clones detected, around 95% appear once; the ten largest clones hold more than 0.9%. Study-wide results and caveats: Among donors, clonotype sharing was expected to be affected by sequencing depth. The study found roughly 5% of naive CD4 clonotypes shared across several donors.

Every donor was a Caucasian adult from Nashville, Tennessee. The sample was naive CD4+ T cells sorted from blood. Regarding subset: CD45RA+ positively selected. The J gene is TRBJ2-1, the V gene TRBV9, with D possibly matching TRBD1 (6 bases). This TCR derives from a man younger than 40 in good health. The CDR3 DNA reads as TGTGCCAGCAGCGTAGGACTTCATGAGAGGGGGAATGAGCAGTTCTTC. As protein: CASSVGLHERGNEQFF.